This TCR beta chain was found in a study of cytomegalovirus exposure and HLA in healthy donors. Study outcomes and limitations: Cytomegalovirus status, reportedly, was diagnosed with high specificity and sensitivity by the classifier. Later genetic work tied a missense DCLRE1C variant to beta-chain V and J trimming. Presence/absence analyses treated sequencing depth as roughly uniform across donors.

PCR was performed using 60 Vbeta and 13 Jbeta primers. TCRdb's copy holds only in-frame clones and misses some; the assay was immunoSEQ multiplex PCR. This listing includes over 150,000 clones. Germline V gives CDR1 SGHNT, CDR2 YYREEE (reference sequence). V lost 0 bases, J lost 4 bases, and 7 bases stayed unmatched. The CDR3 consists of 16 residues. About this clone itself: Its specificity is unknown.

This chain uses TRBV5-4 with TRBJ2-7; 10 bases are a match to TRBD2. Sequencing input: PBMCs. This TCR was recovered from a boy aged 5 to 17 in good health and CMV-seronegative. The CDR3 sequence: CASSLVSLAGVYEQYF. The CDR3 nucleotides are TGTGCCAGCAGCTTGGTATCGCTAGCGGGGGTTTACGAGCAGTACTTC.